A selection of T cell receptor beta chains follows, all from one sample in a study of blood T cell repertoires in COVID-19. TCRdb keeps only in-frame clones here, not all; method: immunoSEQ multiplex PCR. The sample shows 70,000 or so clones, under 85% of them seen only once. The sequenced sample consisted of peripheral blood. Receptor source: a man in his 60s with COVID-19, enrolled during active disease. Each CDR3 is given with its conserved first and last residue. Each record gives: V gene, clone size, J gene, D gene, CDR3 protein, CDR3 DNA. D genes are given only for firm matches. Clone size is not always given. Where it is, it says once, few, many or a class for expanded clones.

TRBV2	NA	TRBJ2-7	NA	CASRPQISYEQYF	TGTGCCAGCAGGCCACAAATCTCCTACGAGCAGTACTTC
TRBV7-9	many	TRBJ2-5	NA	CASSRAGGAETQYF	TGTGCCAGCAGCCGAGCTGGGGGGGCCGAGACCCAGTACTTC
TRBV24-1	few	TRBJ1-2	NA	CATSEGAFGNYGYTF	TGTGCCACCAGTGAGGGGGCCTTCGGCAACTATGGCTACACCTTC
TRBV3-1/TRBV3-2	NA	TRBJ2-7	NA	CASSQDLSASYEQYF	TGTGCCAGCAGCCAAGATTTAAGCGCCTCCTACGAGCAGTACTTC
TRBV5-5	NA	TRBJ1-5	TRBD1	CASTTGIGQPQHF	TGTGCCAGCACGACAGGGATTGGACAGCCCCAGCATTTT
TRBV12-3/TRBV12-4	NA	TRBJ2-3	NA	CASSPGGTQYF	TGTGCCAGCAGTCCCGGCGGGACGCAGTATTTT
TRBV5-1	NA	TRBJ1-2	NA	CASSPADGGRSGYTF	TGCGCCAGCAGCCCAGCCGACGGGGGGAGAAGTGGCTACACCTTC
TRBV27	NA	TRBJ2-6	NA	CASRSSGANVLTF	TGTGCCAGCCGGAGCTCTGGGGCCAACGTCCTGACTTTC
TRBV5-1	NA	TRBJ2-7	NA	CASSLTPSPAPEQYF	TGCGCCAGCAGCTTAACTCCTAGCCCCGCTCCCGAGCAGTACTTC
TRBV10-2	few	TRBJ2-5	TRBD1	CASSEPGQQSQETQYF	TGCGCCAGCAGTGAACCGGGACAGCAAAGCCAAGAGACCCAGTACTTC
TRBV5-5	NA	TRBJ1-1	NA	CASSLTGGNTEAFF	TGTGCCAGCAGCTTAACCGGGGGGAACACTGAAGCTTTCTTT
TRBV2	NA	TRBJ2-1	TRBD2	CASTGGGNEQFF	TGTGCCAGCACAGGCGGGGGGAATGAGCAGTTCTTC
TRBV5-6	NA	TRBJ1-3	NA	CASSWGRSGNTIYF	TGTGCCAGCAGCTGGGGGAGGAGTGGAAACACCATATATTTT
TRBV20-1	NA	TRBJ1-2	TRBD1	CSASGQGVYYTF	TGCAGTGCTAGTGGACAGGGGGTTTACTACACCTTC
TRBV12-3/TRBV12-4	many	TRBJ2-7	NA	CASSLASGYEQYF	TGTGCCAGCAGTTTAGCCTCAGGGTACGAGCAGTACTTC
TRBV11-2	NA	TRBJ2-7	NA	CASSEQNYEQYF	TGTGCCAGCAGCGAACAGAACTACGAGCAGTACTTC
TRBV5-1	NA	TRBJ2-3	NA	CASRDGARARSTDTQYF	TGCGCCAGCAGAGATGGTGCCAGGGCTAGGAGCACAGATACGCAGTATTTT
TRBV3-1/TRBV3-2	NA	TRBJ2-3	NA	CASSQEGHLGDTQYF	TGTGCCAGCAGCCAAGAGGGACACCTGGGGGATACGCAGTATTTT
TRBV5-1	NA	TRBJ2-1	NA	CASRASGGQGYNEQFF	TGCGCCAGCAGGGCTTCCGGCGGCCAAGGCTACAATGAGCAGTTCTTC
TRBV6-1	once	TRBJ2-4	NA	CASSEPGGAKNIQYF	TGTGCCAGCAGTGAACCCGGAGGGGCCAAAAACATTCAGTACTTC
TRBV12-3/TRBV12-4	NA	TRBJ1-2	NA	CASSLRNGIGYTF	TGTGCCAGCAGTTTGAGGAACGGGATAGGCTACACCTTC
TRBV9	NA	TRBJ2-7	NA	CASSVDWGTSYEQYF	TGTGCCAGCAGCGTGGACTGGGGGACTTCCTACGAGCAGTACTTC
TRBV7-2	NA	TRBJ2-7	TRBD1	CASSWTGTGDYEQYF	TGTGCCAGCAGCTGGACCGGGACAGGGGACTACGAGCAGTACTTC
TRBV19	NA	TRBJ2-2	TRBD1	CASSITGGLMAGELFF	TGTGCCAGTAGTATCACAGGGGGCCTCATGGCCGGGGAGCTGTTTTTT
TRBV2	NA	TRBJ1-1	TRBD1	CASSERTGESTEAFF	TGTGCCAGCAGTGAGAGGACAGGGGAGAGCACTGAAGCTTTCTTT
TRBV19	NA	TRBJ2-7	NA	CASSIPGSSYEQYF	TGTGCCAGTAGTATACCGGGGAGCTCCTACGAGCAGTACTTC
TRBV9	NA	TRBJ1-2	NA	CASSLNQGEGYTF	TGTGCCAGCAGCCTTAACCAGGGTGAAGGCTACACCTTC
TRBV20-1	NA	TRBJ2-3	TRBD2	CSASSGSLTDTQYF	TGCAGTGCTAGTAGCGGGAGTCTCACAGATACGCAGTATTTT
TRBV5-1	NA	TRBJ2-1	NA	CASSLGKGDDEQFF	TGCGCCAGCAGCTTAGGGAAGGGGGACGATGAGCAGTTCTTC
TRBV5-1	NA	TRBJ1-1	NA	CASSPTPMNTEAFF	TGCGCCAGCAGCCCGACACCCATGAACACTGAAGCTTTCTTT
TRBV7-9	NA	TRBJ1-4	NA	CASSLQAATNEKLFF	TGTGCCAGCAGCTTACAGGCAGCAACTAATGAAAAACTGTTTTTT
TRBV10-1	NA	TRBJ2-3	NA	CASREGGSTDTQYF	TGCGCCAGCAGGGAGGGGGGGAGCACAGATACGCAGTATTTT
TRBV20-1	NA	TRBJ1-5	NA	CSASSGGIADQPQHF	TGCAGTGCTAGTAGCGGGGGTATTGCAGATCAGCCCCAGCATTTT